This TCR beta chain originates from a study of blood T cell repertoires in COVID-19. Overall study context: Whether acute or convalescent, the COVID-19 samples came from the United States, Italy and Spain. From T cells, B-cell-depleted T cells, or PBMCs came the material, which was cDNA or gDNA.

Original methodology: Counts of nucleated cells, estimated from reference gene primer amplification, were obtained. Produced via immunoSEQ multiplex PCR; TCRdb's table is partial and in-frame only. That table gives V, J and clone size, and the DNA gave D and trimming. Of roughly 200,000 clones detected, approximately 87% appear once; the ten largest clones hold roughly 20%. CDR3 length equals 13 residues. V lost 4 bases and J 4 bases, leaving 12 bases between the germline ends. Germline V gene data show CDR1 as GTSNPN and CDR2 as SVGIG (reference sequence). The clonotype originates from a person aged 70 to 79 with COVID-19, enrolled during active disease. The gene calls are TRBV30 and TRBJ2-3; D is perhaps TRBD2 (5 bases). The sequenced material came from peripheral blood. CDR3 loop: CAWTVEGPDTQYF. CDR3 sequence (DNA): TGTGCCTGGACCGTAGAGGGTCCAGATACGCAGTATTTT.